This T cell receptor (beta chain) was retrieved from a study of control samples from healthy donors and cancer patients. The CDR3 is 15 amino acids. The V gene lost 4 bases and the J gene lost 1 base, with 15 bases spanning the gap. CDR1 SGHNT and CDR2 YYREEE come from the germline V gene (reference sequence). Clones were read by immunoSEQ multiplex PCR, and TCRdb kept only the in-frame ones, dropping some. This sample has some 130,000 clones, with about 90% found just once. This clone was recorded only once. Sequencing was performed on blood. This TCR derives from a woman aged 45 to 65 in good health. The chain has TRBV5-4 and TRBJ2-7; D might be TRBD1 or TRBD2, each matching 5 bases. The CDR3 region has the DNA TGTGCCAGCAGCCGACGGGACCGGGGTTCCTACGAGCAGTACTTC. This encodes CASSRRDRGSYEQYF. Based on the CDR3 plus reference TRBV5-4 and TRBJ2-7, the full variable domain is ETGVTQSPTHLIKTRGQQVTLRCSSQSGHNTVSWYQQALGQGPQFIFQYYREEENGRGNFPPRFSGLQFPNYSSELNVNALELDDSALYLCASSRRDRGSYEQYFGPGTRLTVT.